Included here is one T cell receptor (beta chain) sequence, with context. This sample is drawn from a study of blood T cell repertoires in COVID-19. In the study overall: Sites in the United States, Italy and Spain provided acute and convalescent COVID-19 samples. PBMCs, B-cell-depleted T cells, or T cells were the source of the cDNA or gDNA that made up the material.

Original processing methods: Nucleated cell number was recorded as an estimate derived from reference gene primer amplification. Clones were read by immunoSEQ multiplex PCR, and TCRdb kept only the in-frame ones, dropping some. Clone size and V and J calls were adopted from that table, with D and trimming inferred from the DNA. This table holds 74,000 or so clones, roughly nine tenths found once. Trimming took 6 bases from V and 2 from J; bases not matched to a gene: 7. Germline V gene sequence: CDR1 SNHLY, CDR2 FYNNEI. The CDR3 length is 17 residues. This chain joins TRBV2 and TRBJ2-2; 12 nucleotides align to TRBD2. Sequencing used peripheral blood. The sequence derives from a man aged 50 to 59 with acute or convalescent COVID-19. CDR3 DNA: TGTGCCAGCAGCGTTTCGACTAGCGGGGGCAACACCGGGGAGCTGTTTTTT. It codes for CASSVSTSGGNTGELFF.